The sequence of this T cell receptor (beta chain) was determined in a study of Tregs in tolerant kidney transplant recipients. Findings and limits, study-wide: Findings come from small patient numbers and require larger validation.

Worth noting for this clone: No antigen is known for it.

The nonmyeloablative bone marrow transplants came from related graft donors, with transient mixed chimerism. The data were produced by immunoSEQ multiplex PCR, yet TCRdb's version contains in-frame clones alone and is incomplete. The table shows tens of thousands of clones, with about 87% occurring only once. The material sequenced was CD4+ T cells from blood (PBMCs), taken 6 months after the transplant. The receptor was isolated from a human patient who received a combined kidney and bone marrow transplant. T cells may partly derive from the graft donor.

CDR3 sequence reads: CASSFGGANTEAFF. CDR3 nucleotide sequence: TGCGCCAGCAGCTTTGGTGGGGCGAACACTGAAGCTTTCTTT. This chain joins TRBV5-1 and TRBJ1-1; possible D gene TRBD1, 5 bases. Trimming pared 2 bases from V and 1 base from J, leaving 9 bases between. Germline V lookup: CDR1 SGHRS, CDR2 YFSETQ. The CDR3 spans 14 residues.